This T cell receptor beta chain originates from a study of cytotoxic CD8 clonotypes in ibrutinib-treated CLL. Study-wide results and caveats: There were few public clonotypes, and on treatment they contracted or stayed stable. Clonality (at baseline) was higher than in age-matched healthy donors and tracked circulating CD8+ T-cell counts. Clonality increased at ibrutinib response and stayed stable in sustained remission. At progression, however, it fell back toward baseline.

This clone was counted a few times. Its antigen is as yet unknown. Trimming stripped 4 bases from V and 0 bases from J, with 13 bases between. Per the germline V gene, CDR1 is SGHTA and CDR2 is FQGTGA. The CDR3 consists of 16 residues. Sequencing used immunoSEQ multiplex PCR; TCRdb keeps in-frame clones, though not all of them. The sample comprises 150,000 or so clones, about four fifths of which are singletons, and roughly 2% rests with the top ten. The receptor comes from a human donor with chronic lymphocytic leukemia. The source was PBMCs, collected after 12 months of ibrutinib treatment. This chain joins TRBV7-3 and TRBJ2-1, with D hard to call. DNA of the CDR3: TGTGCCAGCAGCTCCCTGGACCGCCGCTCCTACAATGAGCAGTTCTTC. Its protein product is CASSSLDRRSYNEQFF.